Detailed here is one T cell receptor beta chain. At the deep level, the assay was run. Produced via immunoSEQ multiplex PCR; TCRdb's table is partial and in-frame only. The data hold about 2 million clones, with about 95% observed a single time. The record originates from a study of shared clonotypes between healthy human individuals. Background on the study: Each donor had three CD4 naive, three CD4 memory, two CD8 naive and one CD8 memory plate.

CD45RO-negative, CCR7-positively selected cells formed the naive CD8 fraction, excluding terminally differentiated effector memory CD45RA+ cells. Donors comprised only Caucasian adults living in Nashville, Tennessee. Germline V CDR1 and CDR2: WNHNN, SYGVQD (reference sequence). The CDR3 covers 13 residues. Trimming shortened V by 2 bases and J by 10 bases, and 12 bases separated the two germline ends. The chain carries TRBV10-1 and TRBJ2-1; no clear D. The clonotype was recovered from a man aged 18-30 years in good health. The sample taken for sequencing was naive CD8+ T cells sorted from blood. CDR3 region: CASSERGPSEQFF. The CDR3 region has the DNA TGCGCCAGCAGTGAGCGTGGACCAAGCGAGCAGTTCTTC.